The sample holds one count of the clone carrying this T cell receptor beta chain. The antigen remains undetermined. The PCR had 60 Vbeta and 13 Jbeta primers. In the original processing: It was a later analysis that counted approximately 81 million unique TCR beta chains, of which about 10 million were shared. TCRdb keeps only in-frame clones here, not all; method: immunoSEQ multiplex PCR. The DNA was the basis for D and trimming; V, J and clone size are from that table. This table holds 60,000 to 70,000 clones, around 78% found once. These data come from a study of cytomegalovirus exposure and HLA in healthy donors. The study, taken as a whole, reports: An analysis done earlier found most TCR beta V segments productive about 87% or about 30% of the time. Through in vitro validation, three CMV-associated chains were shown to be specific for CMV antigens.

Germline CDR1 reads WNHNN; CDR2 reads SYGVQD (reference sequence). CDR3 size: 14 residues. V lost 4 bases and J 9 bases, leaving 16 bases between the germline ends. These donors counted as nominally healthy when sampled, but unrecorded immune exposures were likely. Sequenced sample: PBMCs. This sequence originates from a man aged 45 to 65 in good health and CMV-seronegative. The V and J genes are TRBV10-1 and TRBJ1-5; D gene uncertain. The CDR3 sequence: CASSGHRTLTPQHF. As DNA, the CDR3 is TGCGCCAGCAGTGGACACAGAACTCTAACGCCCCAGCATTTT.